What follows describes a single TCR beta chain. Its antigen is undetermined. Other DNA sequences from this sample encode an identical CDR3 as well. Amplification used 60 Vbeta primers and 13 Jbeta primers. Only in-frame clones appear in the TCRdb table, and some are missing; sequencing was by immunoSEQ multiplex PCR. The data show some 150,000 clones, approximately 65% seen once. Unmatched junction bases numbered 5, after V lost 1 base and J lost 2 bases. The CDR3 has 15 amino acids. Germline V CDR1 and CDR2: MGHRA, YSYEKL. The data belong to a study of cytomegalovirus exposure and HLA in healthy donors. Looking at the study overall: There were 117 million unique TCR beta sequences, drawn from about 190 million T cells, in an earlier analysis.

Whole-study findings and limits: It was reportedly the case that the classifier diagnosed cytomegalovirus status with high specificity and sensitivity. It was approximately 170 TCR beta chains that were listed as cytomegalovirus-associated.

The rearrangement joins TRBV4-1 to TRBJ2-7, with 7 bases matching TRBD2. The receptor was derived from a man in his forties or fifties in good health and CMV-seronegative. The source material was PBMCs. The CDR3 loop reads CASSQVSAGTYEQYF. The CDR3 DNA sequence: TGCGCCAGCAGCCAAGTTTCAGCGGGAACCTACGAGCAGTACTTC.